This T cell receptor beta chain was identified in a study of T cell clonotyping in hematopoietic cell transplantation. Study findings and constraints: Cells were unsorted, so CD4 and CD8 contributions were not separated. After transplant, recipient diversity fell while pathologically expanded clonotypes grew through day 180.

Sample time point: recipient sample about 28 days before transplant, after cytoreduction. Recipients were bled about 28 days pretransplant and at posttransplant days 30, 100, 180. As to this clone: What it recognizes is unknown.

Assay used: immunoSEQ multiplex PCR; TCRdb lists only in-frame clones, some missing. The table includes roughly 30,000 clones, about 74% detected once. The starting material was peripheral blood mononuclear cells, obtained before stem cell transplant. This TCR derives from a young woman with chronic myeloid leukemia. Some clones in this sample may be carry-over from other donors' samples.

The CDR3 DNA reads TGCAGCGTTGGGGGTGGCCTAGCGGGGGGGCGAGAGACCCAGTACTTC. The encoded protein is CSVGGGLAGGRETQYF. This chain links TRBV29-1 with TRBJ2-5; 12 bases map to TRBD2. V trimming: 4 bases; J trimming: 4 bases; junction bases outside the gene matches: 10. There are 16 residues in the CDR3. Germline V CDR1 and CDR2: SQVTM, ANQGSEA.